Listed here are 28 T cell receptor beta chains from one sample, sequenced in a study of blood T cell repertoires in COVID-19 (dated by TCRdb to about 2020). Library preparation employed the immunoSEQ multiplex PCR assay. TCRdb took this table from immuneACCESS and kept in-frame rearrangements with V and J called. Such tables lack part of the clones; where checked against another copy, unresolved V genes explain under half of the gap, and the rest is unexplained. The sample records about 130,000 clones, around nine tenths of which are singletons. The ten biggest clones cover roughly 3.9% of the sample. The source material was peripheral blood. These receptors all come from a man in his sixties with COVID-19, enrolled during active disease.

The chain links TRBV14 to TRBJ1-1; weak D call: TRBD1 (6 bases). Germline values: CDR1 SGHDN, CDR2 FVKESK. The CDR3 is made up of 17 amino acids. The V and J ends lost 1 base and 1 base respectively, with 16 bases between them. CDR3 loop: CASSQASPGERNTEAFF. The CDR3, as DNA: TGTGCCAGCAGCCAAGCTTCGCCAGGGGAGAGGAACACTGAAGCTTTCTTT.

This clone was recorded once. The chain has TRBV10-3 and TRBJ1-3; no clear D. The CDR3 is made up of 15 amino acids. Germline-derived CDR1 and CDR2 are ENHRY and SYGVKD. The V gene lost 0 bases and the J gene lost 2 bases, with 8 bases spanning the gap. Written as DNA, the CDR3 is TGTGCCATCAGTGAGTCTATAGGAGCTGGAAACACCATATATTTT. As protein: CAISESIGAGNTIYF.

This chain links TRBV6-5 with TRBJ1-2; 9 nucleotides match TRBD1. Looked up from germline, CDR1 is MNHEY and CDR2 is SVGAGI. V gave up 5 bases and J gave up 8 bases; unmatched junction bases: 9. The CDR3 is 14 amino acids. CDR3 in amino acids: CASSTRDRDAGYTF. CDR3 in DNA: TGTGCCAGCAGTACCCGGGACAGGGACGCCGGCTACACCTTC.

A single count supports this clone. The chain recombines TRBV5-6 with TRBJ1-1; TRBD1 matches at 10 bases. The germline V gene has CDR1 SGHDT and CDR2 YYEEEE. With 1 base clipped from V and 1 base from J, the junction kept 7 bases outside the gene matches. This CDR3 comprises 17 residues. The CDR3 DNA sequence: TGTGCCAGCAGCTTGATCGACAGGGGGCTGGGGAACACTGAAGCTTTCTTT. Translation gives CASSLIDRGLGNTEAFF.

The chain carries TRBV3-1 (or the pseudogene TRBV3-2) and TRBJ2-7; D gene unclear. The CDR3 loop spans 13 amino acids. V was pared by 2 bases and J by 2 bases, with 7 bases between. Germline V lookup: CDR1 LGHDT, CDR2 YNNKEL (reference sequence). Here the CDR3 DNA reads TGTGCCAGCAGCCAAATCCGCGCCTACGAGCAGTACTTC. Encoded protein: CASSQIRAYEQYF.

The chain has TRBV19 and TRBJ1-2; D may be TRBD1 (5 bases). The CDR3 length is 13 residues. The germline CDR1 and CDR2 sequences are LNHDA and SQIVND (reference sequence). V was pared by 6 bases and J by 2 bases, with 10 bases between. CDR3 sequence reads: CASSQTENYGYTF. CDR3 coding DNA: TGTGCCAGTAGCCAGACAGAAAACTATGGCTACACCTTC. The whole variable domain, remainder taken from reference TRBV19 and TRBJ1-2, is DGGITQSPKYLFRKEGQNVTLSCEQNLNHDAMYWYRQDPGQGLRLIYYSQIVNDFQKGDIAEGYSVSREKKESFPLTVTSAQKNPTAFYLCASSQTENYGYTFGSGTRLTVV.

This chain connects TRBV20-1 to TRBJ1-5; 7 nucleotides agree with TRBD1. This CDR3 contains 15 residues. The V and J ends lost 3 bases and 2 bases, in that order; junction bases with no gene match: 7. Germline values: CDR1 DFQATT, CDR2 SNEGSKA (reference sequence). This CDR3 reads CSASSGTEGNQPQHF. CDR3 sequence (DNA): TGCAGTGCTAGTTCGGGGACAGAGGGCAATCAGCCCCAGCATTTT.

This chain connects TRBV2 to TRBJ1-1; TRBD1 might be the D (6 bases). With 4 bases removed from V and 0 bases from J, the gap between germline ends came to 12 bases. Germline CDR1 is SNHLY and CDR2 is FYNNEI. This CDR3 contains 15 residues. The chain's CDR3 is CASSGNRAVNTEAFF. For the CDR3, the DNA is TGTGCCAGCAGTGGGAACAGGGCGGTGAACACTGAAGCTTTCTTT.

The gene calls are TRBV9 and TRBJ2-3; D might be TRBD2 (5 bases). This CDR3 has 15 residues. Between the trimmed V and J ends, which lost 6 bases and 3 bases, there was a span of 17 bases. CDR1 and CDR2 (germline): SGDLS, YYNGEE. The CDR3 loop reads CASNGEGPGTDTQYF. The CDR3 DNA sequence: TGTGCCAGCAACGGGGAAGGGCCCGGGACAGATACGCAGTATTTT.

The chain uses TRBV5-4 and TRBJ2-1, with 10 positions matching TRBD2. The CDR3 is 17 residues long. V lost 4 bases to trimming and J lost 4 bases; unmatched junction nucleotides: 11. The germline gives CDR1 SGHNT, CDR2 YYREEE (reference sequence). The CDR3 coding sequence is TGTGCCAGCAGCCCGAGGAGGGCACTAGCGGGGTACAATGAGCAGTTCTTC. It translates to CASSPRRALAGYNEQFF.

In DNA, the CDR3 is TGTGCCAGCTCACCCGGGACAGGGGGGCACTATGGCTACACCTTC. Translation gives CASSPGTGGHYGYTF. The genes are TRBV18 and TRBJ1-2, with TRBD1 matching 11 bases. The CDR3 contains 15 residues. Germline CDR1 and CDR2: KGHSH and LQKENI. Trimming at V came to 3 bases and at J to 3 bases, leaving 3 bases not matched to a gene.

The genes are TRBV19 and TRBJ2-5; 9 bases match TRBD1. The CDR3 loop spans 15 amino acids. J lost 6 bases, V lost 4 bases, and 9 bases had no gene match. CDR1 is LNHDA, CDR2 SQIVND, per germline (reference sequence). CDR3 protein: CASSRVSGTGKTQYF. CDR3 DNA sequence: TGTGCCAGTAGTAGAGTCTCCGGGACAGGGAAGACCCAGTACTTC.

CDR3 bases: TGTGCCAGCAGAGCCCGGGACTTTAATCAGCCCCAGCATTTT. Protein product: CASRARDFNQPQHF. The chain carries TRBV6-5 and TRBJ1-5; tentative D call: TRBD1 (5 bases). CDR3 length: 14 residues. The V end lost 6 bases, the J end lost 4 bases, and 13 bases lay between the germline ends. CDR1 is MNHEY, CDR2 SVGAGI, per germline.

The rearrangement uses TRBV9 and TRBJ2-5, with 8 bases lining up with TRBD1. V lost 1 base, J lost 5 bases, and 7 bases stayed unmatched. CDR3 length equals 15 residues. Germline CDR1 and CDR2: SGDLS and YYNGEE. CDR3 DNA sequence: TGTGCCAGCAGCGTAACGCTCAGGGGGCGGGAGACCCAGTACTTC. It encodes CASSVTLRGRETQYF.

CDR3 sequence: CASSPMGGRGRNEQFF. CDR3 nucleotide sequence: TGTGCCAGCAGCCCGATGGGGGGCAGGGGGAGGAATGAGCAGTTCTTC. The gene calls are TRBV4-2 and TRBJ2-1; D might be TRBD1 (7 bases). Germline V gene data show CDR1 as LGHNA and CDR2 as YNFKEQ. V gave up 4 bases and J gave up 7 bases, with 20 bases separating them. The CDR3 contains 16 residues.

The J gene is TRBJ1-6, the V gene TRBV7-6; D remains unclear. Germline-derived CDR1 and CDR2 are SGHVS and FNYEAQ. V gave up 1 base and J gave up 4 bases, with 17 bases separating them. The CDR3 extends over 18 amino acids. The CDR3 reads CASSLDPPRQTYNSPLHF. CDR3 bases: TGTGCCAGCAGCTTAGACCCCCCCCGGCAGACTTATAATTCACCCCTCCACTTT.

The chain has TRBV10-3 and TRBJ2-7; possibly TRBD2 for D (6 bases). The V gene's germline CDR1 is ENHRY and CDR2 SYGVKD. The V and J ends lost 9 bases and 6 bases respectively, with 30 bases between them. This CDR3 region has 17 residues. As DNA, the CDR3 is TGTGCCATTAGTCCCCCCTCCTTGGGACTGTCAAATGTCGAGCAGTACTTC. As protein: CAISPPSLGLSNVEQYF.

This clone has a handful of counts. The rearrangement uses TRBV3-1 (or the pseudogene TRBV3-2) and TRBJ2-5; 7 bases match TRBD1. Germline loops: CDR1 LGHDT, CDR2 YNNKEL (reference sequence). The CDR3 has 12 residues. V was pared by 6 bases and J by 5 bases, with 3 bases of the junction left unmatched. The CDR3 sequence: CASSPRGETQYF. In DNA, the CDR3 is TGTGCCAGCAGTCCCAGGGGGGAGACCCAGTACTTC.

This clone has just one count. The chain uses TRBV3-1 (or the pseudogene TRBV3-2) and TRBJ1-4; 10 nucleotides agree with TRBD1. Germline V lookup: CDR1 LGHDT, CDR2 YNNKEL (reference sequence). The CDR3 length is 14 residues. V dropped 4 bases and J dropped 6; count of bases not matched to a gene: 2. The CDR3 DNA is TGTGCCAGCAGCCGGGGGACAGGGGATGAAAAACTGTTTTTT. Translated, it gives CASSRGTGDEKLFF.

J is TRBJ1-3 and V is TRBV12-3 or TRBV12-4, with unresolved D. The CDR3 extends over 12 amino acids. Trimming cost V 10 bases and J 0 bases, with 7 bases left between them. CDR3 bases: TGTGCCATCCAGTACTCTGGAAACACCATATATTTT. Translating gives CAIQYSGNTIYF.

This chain joins TRBV7-9 and TRBJ1-1, with a tentative D call TRBD1 (5 bases). The V gene lost 5 bases and the J gene lost 2 bases, with 9 bases spanning the gap. This CDR3 comprises 13 residues. Germline V gives CDR1 SEHNR, CDR2 FQNEAQ (reference sequence). CDR3 residues: CASSATVNTEAFF. The CDR3 nucleotides are TGTGCCAGCAGCGCGACAGTCAACACTGAAGCTTTCTTT. Complete variable domain (other parts from reference TRBV7-9 and TRBJ1-1): DTGVSQNPRHKITKRGQNVTFRCDPISEHNRLYWYRQTLGQGPEFLTYFQNEAQLEKSRLLSDRFSAERPKGSFSTLEIQRTEQGDSAMYLCASSATVNTEAFFGQGTRLTVV.

The chain uses TRBV5-6 and TRBJ2-3; D not certain. V gave up 0 bases and J gave up 0 bases, with 8 bases separating them. Germline V lookup: CDR1 SGHDT, CDR2 YYEEEE. The CDR3 is made up of 15 amino acids. The CDR3 coding sequence is TGTGCCAGCAGCTTGGTCGGGTCTAGCACAGATACGCAGTATTTT. It specifies CASSLVGSSTDTQYF.

V and J are TRBV2 and TRBJ1-6; D is unclear. CDR3 length: 17 amino acids. The V gene's germline CDR1 is SNHLY and CDR2 FYNNEI. V was cut by 7 bases and J by 5 bases, with 21 bases left in between. CDR3 sequence (DNA): TGTGCCAGCACAAGAATGGGGAGGTTAACGGATAATTCACCCCTCCACTTT. It translates to CASTRMGRLTDNSPLHF.

The chain links TRBV5-1 to TRBJ1-1, with D possibly being TRBD1 (6 bases). Germline CDR1 SGHRS, CDR2 YFSETQ. This CDR3 comprises 15 residues. V was pared by 5 bases and J by 4 bases, with 18 bases between. CDR3 coding DNA: TGCGCCAGCAGACAGACCAGGGGAACCCGCACTGAAGCTTTCTTT. This sequence encodes CASRQTRGTRTEAFF. Full variable domain (remainder filled in from reference TRBV5-1 and TRBJ1-1): KAGVTQTPRYLIKTRGQQVTLSCSPISGHRSVSWYQQTPGQGLQFLFEYFSETQRNKGNFPGRFSGRQFSNSRSEMNVSTLELGDSALYLCASRQTRGTRTEAFFGQGTRLTVV.

This clone was found once. The rearrangement uses TRBV18 and TRBJ1-2; D is undetermined. From germline, CDR1 is KGHSH and CDR2 LQKENI. This CDR3 has 13 residues. Trimming cost V 3 bases and J 4 bases, with 9 bases left between them. In nucleotides, the CDR3 is TGTGCCAGCTCACCCTTACAGATCTATGGCTACACCTTC. As protein: CASSPLQIYGYTF.

This clone was seen a handful of times. The genes are TRBV2 and TRBJ1-2; 8 nucleotides line up with TRBD1. The V segment lost 7 bases and the J segment 0 bases; nucleotides outside the gene matches: 4. The CDR3 spans 14 residues. Per the germline V gene, CDR1 is SNHLY and CDR2 is FYNNEI. CDR3 bases: TGTGCCAGCAAAACAGGGGGATCTAACTATGGCTACACCTTC. Encoded protein: CASKTGGSNYGYTF.

V and J are TRBV18 and TRBJ1-2, with TRBD1 as a possible D gene (5 bases). V shed 5 bases and J shed 6 bases, with 13 bases lying between them. CDR3 length: 13 residues. Germline V gene sequence: CDR1 KGHSH, CDR2 LQKENI. For the CDR3, the DNA is TGTGCCAGCTCATCCAGGGTATCGGATGGCTACACCTTC. Amino acid sequence: CASSSRVSDGYTF.

This rearrangement joins TRBV30 to TRBJ2-3; 15 nucleotides agree with TRBD2. The CDR3 is 15 residues long. The trim removed 7 bases at V and 0 bases at J, leaving 2 bases unmatched. Germline loops: CDR1 GTSNPN, CDR2 SVGIG (reference sequence). The CDR3 nucleotides are TGTGCCTTCGGACTAGCGGGGGGGAGCACAGATACGCAGTATTTT. Translated, it gives CAFGLAGGSTDTQYF.